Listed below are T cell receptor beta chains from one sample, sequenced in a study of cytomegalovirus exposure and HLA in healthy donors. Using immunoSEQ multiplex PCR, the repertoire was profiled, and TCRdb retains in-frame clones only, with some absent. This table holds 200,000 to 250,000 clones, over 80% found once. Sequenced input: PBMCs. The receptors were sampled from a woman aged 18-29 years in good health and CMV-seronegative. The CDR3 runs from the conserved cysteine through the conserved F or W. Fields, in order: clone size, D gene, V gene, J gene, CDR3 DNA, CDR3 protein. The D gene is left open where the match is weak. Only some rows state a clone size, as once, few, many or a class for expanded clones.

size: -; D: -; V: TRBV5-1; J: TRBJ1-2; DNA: TGCGCCAGCAGCTTGGGCCCGAGCGGCTATGGCTACACCTTC; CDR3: CASSLGPSGYGYTF
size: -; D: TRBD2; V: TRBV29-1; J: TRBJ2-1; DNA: TGCAGCGTTGGGACTAGCGGGAGGGCAGCTTACTACAATGAGCAGTTCTTC; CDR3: CSVGTSGRAAYYNEQFF
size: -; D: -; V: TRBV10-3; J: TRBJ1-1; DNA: TGTGCCATCAGAGACCTCAGGGGAACTGAAGCTTTCTTT; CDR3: CAIRDLRGTEAFF
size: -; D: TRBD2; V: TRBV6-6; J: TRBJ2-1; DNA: TGTGCCAGCAGTTACTCGATGGGACTAGCGGGGGAGGTGCGGTTCTTC; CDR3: CASSYSMGLAGEVRFF
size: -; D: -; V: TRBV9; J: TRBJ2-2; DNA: TGTGCCAGCAGGGGGACCTACACCAACACCGGGGAGCTGTTTTTT; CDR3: CASRGTYTNTGELFF
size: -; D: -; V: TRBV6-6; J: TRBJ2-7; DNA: TGTGCCAGCAGTTACTCGGAAGGGTCCCACGAGCAGTACTTC; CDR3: CASSYSEGSHEQYF
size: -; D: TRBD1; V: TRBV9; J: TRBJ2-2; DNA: TGTGCCAGCAGCGGGAGGGGGGACAGGGCGAACACCGGGGAGCTGTTTTTT; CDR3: CASSGRGDRANTGELFF
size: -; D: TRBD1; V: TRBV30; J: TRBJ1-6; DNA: TGTGCCTGGAGTGCCCCAGGGGGCATGGAGAATTCACCCCTCCACTTT; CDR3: CAWSAPGGMENSPLHF
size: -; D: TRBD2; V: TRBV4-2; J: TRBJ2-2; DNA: TGTGCCAGCAGCCACCCAGCGGGAGGGAACACCGGGGAGCTGTTTTTT; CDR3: CASSHPAGGNTGELFF
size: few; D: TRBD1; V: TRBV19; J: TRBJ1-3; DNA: TGTGCCAGTAGCACTCAGGGGGCTGGAAACACCATATATTTT; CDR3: CASSTQGAGNTIYF
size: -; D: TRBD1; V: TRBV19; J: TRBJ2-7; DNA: TGTGCCAGTAGTAATTTTAGGGGACAGGAGCAGTACTTC; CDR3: CASSNFRGQEQYF
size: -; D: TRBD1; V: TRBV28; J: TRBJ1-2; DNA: TGTGCCAGCAGTTTAGGGGTCAGGGGGCTTTATGGCTACACCTTC; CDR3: CASSLGVRGLYGYTF
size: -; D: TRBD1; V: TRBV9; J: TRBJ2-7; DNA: TGTGCCAGCAGCAACGCCGGGACAGGCGCCTACGAGCAGTACTTC; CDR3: CASSNAGTGAYEQYF
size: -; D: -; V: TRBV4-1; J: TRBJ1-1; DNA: TGCGCCAGCAGCCTCAAAGGGCAGGGGCTGTTGACTGAAGCTTTCTTT; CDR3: CASSLKGQGLLTEAFF
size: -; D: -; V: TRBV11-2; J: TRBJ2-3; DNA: TGTGCCAGCAGCTTAGACTTCTATGTGCAGTATTTT; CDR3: CASSLDFYVQYF
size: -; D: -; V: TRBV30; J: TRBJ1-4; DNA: TGTGCCTGGAGCCCCGGAGACGGTGTTAATGAAAAACTGTTTTTT; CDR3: CAWSPGDGVNEKLFF
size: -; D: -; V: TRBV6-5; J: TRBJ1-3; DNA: TGTGCCAGCAGTTGGGACGTTGGAAACACCATATATTTT; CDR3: CASSWDVGNTIYF
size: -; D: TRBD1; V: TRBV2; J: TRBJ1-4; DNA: TGTGCCAGCAGTGTCGACAGGGTCGGGGAAAAACTGTTTTTT; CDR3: CASSVDRVGEKLFF
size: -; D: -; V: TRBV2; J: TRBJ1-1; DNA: TGTGCCAGCAGTGTAAATGGGAGGGAAGCTTTCTTT; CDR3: CASSVNGREAFF
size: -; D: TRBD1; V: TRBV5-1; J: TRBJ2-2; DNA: TGCGCCAGCAGCCTATGGACAGGGACGAACACCGGGGAGCTGTTTTTT; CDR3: CASSLWTGTNTGELFF
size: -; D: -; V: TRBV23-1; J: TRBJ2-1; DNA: TGCGCCAGCAGTCAATCGAGGGCAGGCTACAATGAGCAGTTCTTC; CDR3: CASSQSRAGYNEQFF
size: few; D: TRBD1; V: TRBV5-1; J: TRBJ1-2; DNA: TGCGCCAGCAGCCCGACAGGGGAGGTTGGCTACACCTTC; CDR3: CASSPTGEVGYTF
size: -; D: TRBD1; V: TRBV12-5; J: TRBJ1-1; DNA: TGTGCTAGTGGACCCGGGACAGACACTGAAGCTTTCTTT; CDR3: CASGPGTDTEAFF
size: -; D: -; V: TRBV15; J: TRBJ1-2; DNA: TGTGCCACCAGCAGAGAGGTTGGTAACTATGGCTACACCTTC; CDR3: CATSREVGNYGYTF
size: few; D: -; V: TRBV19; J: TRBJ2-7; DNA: TGTGCCAGTAGTATAGCGACTAGTATGGACGAGCAGTACTTC; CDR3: CASSIATSMDEQYF
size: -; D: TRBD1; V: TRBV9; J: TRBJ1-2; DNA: TGTGCCAGCAGTCCCGGACAGGGGGCATACTATGGCTACACCTTC; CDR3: CASSPGQGAYYGYTF
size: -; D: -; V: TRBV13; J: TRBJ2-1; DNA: TGTGCCAGCAGCACACGCCGGCAGCGGGCCCACGAGGGTGAGCAGTTCTTC; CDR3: CASSTRRQRAHEGEQFF
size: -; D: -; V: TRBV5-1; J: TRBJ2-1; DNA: TGCGCCAGCAGTGGCGGGGGCCTCTACAATGAGCAGTTCTTC; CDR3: CASSGGGLYNEQFF
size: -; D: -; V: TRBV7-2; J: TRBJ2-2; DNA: TGTGCCAGCAGCAAATTTTCGAACACCGGGGAGCTGTTTTTT; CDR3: CASSKFSNTGELFF
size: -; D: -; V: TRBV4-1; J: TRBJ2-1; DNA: TGCGCCAGCAGCCCAGGGAAAGCTTTCTCCTACAATGAGCAGTTCTTC; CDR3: CASSPGKAFSYNEQFF
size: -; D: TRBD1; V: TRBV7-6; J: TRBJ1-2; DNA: TGTGCCAGCAGCCACGGACAGGGGACTAACTATGGCTACACCTTC; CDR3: CASSHGQGTNYGYTF
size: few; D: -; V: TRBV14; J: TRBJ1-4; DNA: TGTGCCAGCAGCCCCCTATTCACGGGGAATGAAAAACTGTTTTTT; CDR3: CASSPLFTGNEKLFF
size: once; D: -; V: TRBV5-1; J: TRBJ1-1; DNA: TGCGCCAGCAGCTCTTCGGAGAGGCGGGCTTTCTTT; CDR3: CASSSSERRAFF
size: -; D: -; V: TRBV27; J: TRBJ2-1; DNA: TGTGCCAGCAGTTCCCGACAGGTCGGTGGCAATGAGCAGTTCTTC; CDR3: CASSSRQVGGNEQFF
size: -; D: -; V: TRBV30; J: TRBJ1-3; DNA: TGTGCCTGGGCCCTTGGGCTCTCTGGAAACACCATATATTTT; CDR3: CAWALGLSGNTIYF
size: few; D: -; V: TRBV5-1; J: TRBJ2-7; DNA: TGCGCCAGCAGCTTGGCGACGGCCTACGAGCAGTACTTC; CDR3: CASSLATAYEQYF
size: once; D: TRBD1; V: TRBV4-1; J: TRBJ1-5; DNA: TGCGCCAGCAGCCAAGTGGGACAGTACAATCAGCCCCAGCATTTT; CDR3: CASSQVGQYNQPQHF
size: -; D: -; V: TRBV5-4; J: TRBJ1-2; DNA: TGTGCCAGCAGCTTGGGGGGATCGAATGGCTACACCTTC; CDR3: CASSLGGSNGYTF
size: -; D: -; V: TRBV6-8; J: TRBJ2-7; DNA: TGTGCCAGCCTAAGGTACGAGCAGTACTTC; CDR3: CASLRYEQYF
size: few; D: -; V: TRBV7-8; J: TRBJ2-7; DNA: TGTGCCAGCAGCTTAGCGCTCGACGAGCAGTACTTC; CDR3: CASSLALDEQYF
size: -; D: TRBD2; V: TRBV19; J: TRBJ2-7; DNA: TGTGCCAGTATGGGACTAGCGGGAGCGACCTACGAGCAGTACTTC; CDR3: CASMGLAGATYEQYF
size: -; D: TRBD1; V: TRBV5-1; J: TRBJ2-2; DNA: TGCGCCAGCAGCTTGGGTGCACGGCAGGGGGCATACGGGGAGCTGTTTTTT; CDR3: CASSLGARQGAYGELFF
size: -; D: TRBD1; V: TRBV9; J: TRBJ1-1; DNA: TGTGCCAGCAGCGTTTCCACACTCGGACAGGGGGCCCGGAACACTGAAGCTTTCTTT; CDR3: CASSVSTLGQGARNTEAFF
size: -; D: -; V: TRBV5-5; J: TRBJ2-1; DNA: TGTGCCAGCAGCTCGGGCGGGGGCAAGGCCCAGTTCTTC; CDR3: CASSSGGGKAQFF
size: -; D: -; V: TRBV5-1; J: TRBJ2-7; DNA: TGCGCCAGCAGCGGGCGCGGGGACCCAACCACCTACGAGCAGTACTTC; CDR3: CASSGRGDPTTYEQYF
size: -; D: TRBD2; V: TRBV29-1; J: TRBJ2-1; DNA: TGCAGCGTTGAAGGTAGCGGGAAGCTCTTC; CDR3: CSVEGSGKLF
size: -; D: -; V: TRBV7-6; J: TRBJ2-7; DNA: TGTGCCAGCAGCCAGGGGCAAAGGGCGGGGACCTACGAGCAGTACTTC; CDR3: CASSQGQRAGTYEQYF
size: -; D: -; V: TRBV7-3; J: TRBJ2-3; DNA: TGTGCCAGCAGCCTCTCCAATGACCCCTTCGATACGCAGTATTTT; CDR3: CASSLSNDPFDTQYF
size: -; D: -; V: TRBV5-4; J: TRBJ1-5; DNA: TGTGCCAGCAGCTTTGGGGCAGTGCAGCCCCAGCATTTT; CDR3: CASSFGAVQPQHF
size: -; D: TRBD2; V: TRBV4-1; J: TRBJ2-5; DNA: TGCGCCAGCAGCCTATCGGGACTAGCGGAAGAGACCCAGTACTTC; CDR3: CASSLSGLAEETQYF
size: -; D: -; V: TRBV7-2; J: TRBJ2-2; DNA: TGTGCCAGCAGCTTCGTGGGCGTCCGAACGACCACCGGGGAGCTGTTTTTT; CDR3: CASSFVGVRTTTGELFF
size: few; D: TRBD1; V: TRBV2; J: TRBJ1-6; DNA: TGTGCCAGCAGGGGAGGACAGGGTAATTCACCCCTCCACTTT; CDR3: CASRGGQGNSPLHF
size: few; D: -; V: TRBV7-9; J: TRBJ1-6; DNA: TGTGCCAGCAGCCGTACGCGAGAACCCCTCCACTTT; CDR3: CASSRTREPLHF
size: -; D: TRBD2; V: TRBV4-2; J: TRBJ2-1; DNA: TGTGCCAGCTATAGCGGGGGCGCCTGGGGTGAGCAGTTCTTC; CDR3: CASYSGGAWGEQFF
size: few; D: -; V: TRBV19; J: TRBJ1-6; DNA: TGTGCCAGTAGTATGGCGGCCAGAGGAGGGTTATCCCTCCACTTT; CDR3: CASSMAARGGLSLHF
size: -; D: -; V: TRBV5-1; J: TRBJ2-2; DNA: TGCGCCAGCAGCCACTATGACGGGGAGCTGTTTTTT; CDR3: CASSHYDGELFF
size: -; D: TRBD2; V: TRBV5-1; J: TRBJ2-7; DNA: TGCGCCAGCAGCCATCCCTCGGGACTAGCGGGGGGCGAATACTCCTACGAGCAGTACTTC; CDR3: CASSHPSGLAGGEYSYEQYF
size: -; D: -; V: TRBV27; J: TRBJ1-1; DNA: TGTGCCAGCAGTTGGACAGCCAGTATAAGGACTGAAGCTTTCTTT; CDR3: CASSWTASIRTEAFF